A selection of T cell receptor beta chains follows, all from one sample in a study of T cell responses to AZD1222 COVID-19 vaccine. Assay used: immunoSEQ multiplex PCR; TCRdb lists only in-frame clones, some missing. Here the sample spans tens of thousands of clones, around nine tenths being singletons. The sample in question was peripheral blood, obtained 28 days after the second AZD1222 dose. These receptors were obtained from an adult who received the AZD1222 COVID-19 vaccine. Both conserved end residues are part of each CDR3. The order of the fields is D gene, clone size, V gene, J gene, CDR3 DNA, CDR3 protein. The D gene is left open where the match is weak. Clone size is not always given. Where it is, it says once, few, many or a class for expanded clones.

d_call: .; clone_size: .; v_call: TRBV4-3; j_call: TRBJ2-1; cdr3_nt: TGCGCCAGCAGCCAAGGCCCTACGTCCTTTGGGGAGCAGTTCTTC; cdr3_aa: CASSQGPTSFGEQFF
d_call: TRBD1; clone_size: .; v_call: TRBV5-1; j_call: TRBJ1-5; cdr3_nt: TGCGCCAGCAGCCGGACAGGGCTGGACAATCAGCCCCAGCATTTT; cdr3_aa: CASSRTGLDNQPQHF
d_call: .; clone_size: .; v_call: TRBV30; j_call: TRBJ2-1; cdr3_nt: TGTGCCTGGAGCCCCGCTAGGCAGGGTGGTGTAGTGTGGCAGTTCTTC; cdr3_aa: CAWSPARQGGVVWQFF
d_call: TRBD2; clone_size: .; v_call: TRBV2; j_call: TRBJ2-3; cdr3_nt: TGTGCCAGCAGGTCTGGACTAGCGATCATTACTAGCACAGATACGCAGTATTTT; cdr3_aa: CASRSGLAIITSTDTQYF
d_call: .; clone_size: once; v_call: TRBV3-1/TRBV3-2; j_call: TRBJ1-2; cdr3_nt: TGTGCCAGCAGCCAGGGGGTATCACGCGCCTATGGCTACACCTTC; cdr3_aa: CASSQGVSRAYGYTF
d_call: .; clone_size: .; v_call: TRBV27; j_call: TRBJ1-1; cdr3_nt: TGTGCCAGCAGTTTAGGGACCAGGTCGAACACTGAAGCTTTCTTT; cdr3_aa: CASSLGTRSNTEAFF
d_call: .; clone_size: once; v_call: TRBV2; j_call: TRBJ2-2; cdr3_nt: TGTGCCAGCAGTGGCTTACGGGACACCGGGGAGCTGTTTTTT; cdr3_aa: CASSGLRDTGELFF
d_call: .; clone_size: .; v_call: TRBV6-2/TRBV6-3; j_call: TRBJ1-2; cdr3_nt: TGTGCCAGCAGTTTGCAAACCGTCTATGGCTACACCTTC; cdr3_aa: CASSLQTVYGYTF
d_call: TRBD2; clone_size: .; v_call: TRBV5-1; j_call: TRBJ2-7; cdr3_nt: TGCGCCAGCAGCTTGGTTTCTAGCGGGGGGGCGGCCTACGAGCAGTACTTC; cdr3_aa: CASSLVSSGGAAYEQYF
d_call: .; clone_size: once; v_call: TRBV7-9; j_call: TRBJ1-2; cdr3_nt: TGTGCCAGCAGCTTAGCGGGGGGGGAGACTTTCCTTGGCTACACCTTC; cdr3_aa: CASSLAGGETFLGYTF
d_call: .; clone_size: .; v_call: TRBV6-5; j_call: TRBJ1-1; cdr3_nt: TGTGCCAGCAGGGCCTTAGGGGGAGGCACTGAAGCTTTCTTT; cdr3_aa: CASRALGGGTEAFF
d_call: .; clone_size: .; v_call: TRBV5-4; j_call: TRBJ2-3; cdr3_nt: TGTGCCAGCAGCTTCCAAACTAGGACGGGGAATACGCAGTATTTT; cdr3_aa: CASSFQTRTGNTQYF
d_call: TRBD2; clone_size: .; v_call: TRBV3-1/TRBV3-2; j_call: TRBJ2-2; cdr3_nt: TGTGCCAGCAGCCAGACTAGCTGGGGAGGGGAGCTGTTTTTT; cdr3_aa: CASSQTSWGGELFF
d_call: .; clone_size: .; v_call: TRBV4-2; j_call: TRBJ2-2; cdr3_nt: TGTGCCAGCAGCCAAGGTAGGGGCAGGGACGACGGGGAGCTGTTTTTT; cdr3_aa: CASSQGRGRDDGELFF
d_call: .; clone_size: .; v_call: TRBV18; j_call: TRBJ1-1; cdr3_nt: TGTGCCAGCTCACCCAGGACAGCTACGGGCACTGAAGCTTTCTTT; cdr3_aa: CASSPRTATGTEAFF
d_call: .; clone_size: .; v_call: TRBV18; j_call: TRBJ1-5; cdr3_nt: TGTGCCAGCTCACCACCTCAGCAGCCCCAGCATTTT; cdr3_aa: CASSPPQQPQHF
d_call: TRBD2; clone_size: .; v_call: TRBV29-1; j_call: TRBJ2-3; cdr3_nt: TGCAGCGCACCGACTAGCGGGGGGAGTCAGACGCAGTATTTT; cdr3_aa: CSAPTSGGSQTQYF
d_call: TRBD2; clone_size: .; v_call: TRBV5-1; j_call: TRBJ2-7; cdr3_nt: TGCGCCAGCAGCGAGGGACTAGCGGGGGGGCTTGTCTACGAGCAGTACTTC; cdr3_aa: CASSEGLAGGLVYEQYF
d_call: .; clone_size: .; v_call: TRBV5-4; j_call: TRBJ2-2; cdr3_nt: TGTGCCAGCAGCCAACCGACAGCTAACACCGGGGAGCTGTTTTTT; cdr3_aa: CASSQPTANTGELFF
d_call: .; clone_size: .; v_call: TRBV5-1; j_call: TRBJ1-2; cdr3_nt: TGCGCCAGCAGCTTGCTCGGAGGGGACTATGGCTACACCTTC; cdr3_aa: CASSLLGGDYGYTF
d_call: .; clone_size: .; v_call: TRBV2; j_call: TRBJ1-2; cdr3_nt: TGTGCCAGCAGGGGTAGTGGGGATATCCCCCATGGCTACACCTTC; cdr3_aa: CASRGSGDIPHGYTF
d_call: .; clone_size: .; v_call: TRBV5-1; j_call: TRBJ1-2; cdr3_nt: TGCGCCAGCAGCCCGGTCCTGCCAAGGGGGGTAGGCTACACCTTC; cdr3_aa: CASSPVLPRGVGYTF
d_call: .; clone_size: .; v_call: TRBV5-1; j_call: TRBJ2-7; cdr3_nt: TGCGCCAGCAAGCCCCAGGGTTCCTCCTACGAGCAGTACTTC; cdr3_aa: CASKPQGSSYEQYF
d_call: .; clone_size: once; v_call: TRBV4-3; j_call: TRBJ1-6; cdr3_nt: TGCGCCAGCAGCCAACAAACCCCCGGGGCTAATTCACCCCTCCACTTT; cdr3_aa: CASSQQTPGANSPLHF
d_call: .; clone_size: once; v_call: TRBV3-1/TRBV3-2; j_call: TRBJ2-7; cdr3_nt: TGTGCCAGCAGCCAGGGGCAAACCTCCTACGAGCAGTACTTC; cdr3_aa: CASSQGQTSYEQYF
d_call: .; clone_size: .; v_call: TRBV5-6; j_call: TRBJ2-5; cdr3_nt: TGTGCCAGCAGCTCTCTGGCAGGGGAAGAGACCCAGTACTTC; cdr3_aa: CASSSLAGEETQYF
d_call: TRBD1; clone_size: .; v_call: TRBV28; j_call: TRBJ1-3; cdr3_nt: TGTGCCAGCAGTCGCGCAGGGGGAGTAACTGGAAACACCATATATTTT; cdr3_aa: CASSRAGGVTGNTIYF
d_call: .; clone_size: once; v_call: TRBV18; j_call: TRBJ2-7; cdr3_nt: TGTGCCAGCTCACCGGATGACAGCTATTTCGAGCAGTACTTC; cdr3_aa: CASSPDDSYFEQYF
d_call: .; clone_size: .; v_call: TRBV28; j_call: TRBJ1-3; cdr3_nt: TGTGCCAGCAGTTCCTCGAGGGGGGATAACACCATATATTTT; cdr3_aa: CASSSSRGDNTIYF
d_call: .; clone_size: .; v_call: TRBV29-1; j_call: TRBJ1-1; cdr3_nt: TGCAGCGTTAAACAGGCCCTGAACACTGAAGCTTTCTTT; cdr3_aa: CSVKQALNTEAFF
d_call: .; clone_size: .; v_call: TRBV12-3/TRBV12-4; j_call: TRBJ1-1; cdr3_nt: TGTGCCAGCAGTTTTATGGACAACCAATTTTTT; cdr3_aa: CASSFMDNQFF
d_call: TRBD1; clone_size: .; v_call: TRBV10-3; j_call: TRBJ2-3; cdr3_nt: TGTGCCATCAGTGAGTCGGGGTCAGGGGGCGCAACAGATACGCAGTATTTT; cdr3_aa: CAISESGSGGATDTQYF
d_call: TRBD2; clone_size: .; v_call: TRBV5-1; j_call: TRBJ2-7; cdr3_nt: TGCGCCAGCAGCTTGGCCGACAGACAAATGGGACTAGCGGGGGCTGACGAGCAGTACTTC; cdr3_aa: CASSLADRQMGLAGADEQYF
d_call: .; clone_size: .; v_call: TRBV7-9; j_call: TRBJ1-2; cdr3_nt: TGTGCCAGCAGCTTAAACCCGGACTATGGCTACACCTTC; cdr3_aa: CASSLNPDYGYTF
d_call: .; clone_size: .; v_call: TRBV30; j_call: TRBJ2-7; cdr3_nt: TGTGCCTGGAGTGACACTAGGGTGGGATTCTCCTACGAGCAGTACTTC; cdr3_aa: CAWSDTRVGFSYEQYF
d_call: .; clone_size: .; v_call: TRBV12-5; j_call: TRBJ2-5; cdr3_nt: TGTGCTAGTAGGGCCCAGGAGGCGTCGAGAAAGACCCAGTACTTC; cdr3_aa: CASRAQEASRKTQYF
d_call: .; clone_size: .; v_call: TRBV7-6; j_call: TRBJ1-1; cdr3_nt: TGTGCCAGCAGCTTAGGTGGGGAGGACACTGAAGCTTTCTTT; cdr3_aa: CASSLGGEDTEAFF
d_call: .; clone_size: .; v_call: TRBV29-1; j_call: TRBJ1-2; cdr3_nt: TGCAGCGTTGGGCAGGTCGGAGGCTACACCTTC; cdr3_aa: CSVGQVGGYTF
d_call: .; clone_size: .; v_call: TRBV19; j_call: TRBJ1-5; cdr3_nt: TGTGCCAGTAACGATGGACGGCCGGACAATCAGCCCCAGCATTTT; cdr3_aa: CASNDGRPDNQPQHF
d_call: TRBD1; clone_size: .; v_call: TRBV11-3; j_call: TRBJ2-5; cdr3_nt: TGTGCCAGCACCTCAAGGGACAGTCTGAGAGAGACCCAGTACTTC; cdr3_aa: CASTSRDSLRETQYF
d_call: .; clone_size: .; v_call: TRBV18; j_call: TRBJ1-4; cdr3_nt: TGTGCCAGCTCACCCCGGGACGGGGGTGAAAAACTGTTTTTT; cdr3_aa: CASSPRDGGEKLFF
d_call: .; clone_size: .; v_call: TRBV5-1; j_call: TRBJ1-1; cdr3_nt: TGCGCCAGCAGCTTGGTGGGGGAGGGTTCGAGGAACACTGAAGCTTTCTTT; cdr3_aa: CASSLVGEGSRNTEAFF
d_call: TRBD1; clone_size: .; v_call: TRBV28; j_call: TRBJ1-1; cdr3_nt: TGTGCCAGCACGAGACAGGGCGGCACTGAAGCTTTCTTT; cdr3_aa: CASTRQGGTEAFF
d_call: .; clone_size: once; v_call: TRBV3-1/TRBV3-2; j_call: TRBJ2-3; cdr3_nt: TGTGCCAGCAGCCAAGTTGGGGGGCTAGATACGCAGTATTTT; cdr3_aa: CASSQVGGLDTQYF
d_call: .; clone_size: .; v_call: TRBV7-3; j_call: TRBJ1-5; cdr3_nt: TGTGCCAGCAGCCCGGGGGGCAATCAGCCCCAGCATTTT; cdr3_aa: CASSPGGNQPQHF
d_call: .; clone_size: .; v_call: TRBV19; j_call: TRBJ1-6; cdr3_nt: TGTGCCAGTAGTATGGGCGCTACAGGGTATAATTCACCCCTCCACTTT; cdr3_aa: CASSMGATGYNSPLHF
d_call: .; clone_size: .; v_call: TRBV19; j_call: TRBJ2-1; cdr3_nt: TGTGCCAGTAGTATCTTAGGACAGTCCTACAATGAGCAGTTCTTC; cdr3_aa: CASSILGQSYNEQFF
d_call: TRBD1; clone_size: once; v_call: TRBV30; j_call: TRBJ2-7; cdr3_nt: TGTGCCTGGAGTGGACAGGGGGGGGACGAGCAGTACTTC; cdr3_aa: CAWSGQGGDEQYF
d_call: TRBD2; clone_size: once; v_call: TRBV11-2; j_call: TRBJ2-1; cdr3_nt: TGTGCCAGCAGCTTGGCGATTAGCGGGGGACACAATGAGCAGTTCTTC; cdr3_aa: CASSLAISGGHNEQFF
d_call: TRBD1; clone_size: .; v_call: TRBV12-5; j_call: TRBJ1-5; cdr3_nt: TGTGCTAGTGGGAAGGGACAGGGGTGTAATCAGCCCCAGCATTTT; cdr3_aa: CASGKGQGCNQPQHF
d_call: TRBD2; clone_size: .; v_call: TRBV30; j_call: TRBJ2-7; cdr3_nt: TGTGCCTGGACGGTGGGGGGGACCTCCTACGAGCAGTACTTC; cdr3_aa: CAWTVGGTSYEQYF
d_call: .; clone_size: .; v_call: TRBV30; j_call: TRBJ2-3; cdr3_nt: TGTGCCTGGAGCCATGGCCAGGCAAATACGCAGTATTTT; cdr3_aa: CAWSHGQANTQYF